The subject of this entry is one T cell receptor (beta chain). The specificity of this receptor is unknown. No base-level quality is on record; no much larger clone is a single base apart. The CDR3 regions of human TCRbeta chains were subjected to immunosequencing. Concerning the study's data processing: TCRs in the repertoires were matched against a reference library of SARS-CoV-2-specific TCRs that had been generated with the MIRA antigen-specificity platform. Breadth was defined as the fraction of unique TCRs that were SARS-CoV-2-associated. Depth was defined as the fraction of total T cells that were SARS-CoV-2-associated. Each spike-specific TCR was assigned to its reactive spike region and to a CD4 or CD8 class using the MIRA data. Log10-transformed breadth and depth values were compared by one-way ANOVA with Sidak's multiple comparisons tests. Imported from immuneACCESS, the table was reduced by TCRdb to in-frame sequences with V and J called. These copies leave out some clones; in studies compared against another copy, an unresolved V gene accounts for under half, and the cause of the remainder is not known. V and J calls plus clone size are reproduced from that table; the DNA served to infer D and trimming. The sample contains 110,000 to 150,000 clones, 91% of them found a single time. The top ten clonotypes cover 2.5% to 3% of the sample.

Interpreted using the paper, the time point label stands for: baseline before first vaccination. The vaccinee samples were drawn from two UK trials, COV001 and COV002, one of which was a single-blind randomized controlled phase 2/3 trial testing AZD1222 (ChAdOx1 nCoV-19) in healthy adults. For TCRbeta chain sequencing, PBMC samples were collected from trial participants at day 0 and at day 28 after the second dose. The sample is drawn from a study of T cell responses to AZD1222 COVID-19 vaccine listed by TCRdb under 2021. In terms of the full investigation: Because spike-specific TCR depth and breadth did not differ between the two schedules, AZD1222 recipients who got a second dose at roughly 4 weeks were pooled with those who got a second dose at roughly 12 weeks. A total of just over 230 trial participants underwent TCR sequencing, of whom 200 to 220 received two doses of AZD1222 and about 25 received two doses of the MenACWY control vaccine. Trial participants were enrolled into age subgroups of 18-55, 56-69 and 70-plus years, which contained roughly 150, 30 and 60 TCR-sequenced participants, respectively.

Ends trimmed: V by 4 bases, J by 9 bases; bases unmatched to a gene: 2. Via the germline V gene, CDR1 is ENHRY and CDR2 SYGVKD. From the cysteine up to the phenylalanine, the CDR3 has a length of 11 residues. This entry keeps only the CDR3 DNA: 33 bases, framed from base 1. The research as a whole found: Because no day 14 peak-response samples were available, the repertoires could be characterized only after the peak T cell response. In the small 56-69-year group, the increase in depth fell short of significance, most likely because of low power. After two AZD1222 doses, both the breadth and the depth of spike-specific TCRs were significantly higher than at day 0 and than in MenACWY recipients. Conclusions about previously exposed vaccinees are limited, since just 5 to 7 AZD1222 recipients were seropositive for SARS-CoV-2 at baseline. Reportedly, almost half of the unique spike-specific TCRs recognized epitopes lying outside the regions that are mutated in the B.1.351 and B.1.1.7 variants. Vaccine-associated CD4 TCRs spanned the whole spike protein, with dominant responses in regions 160-218 and 743-854. Participants were mostly white British, with more females than males. The authors suggested clonal diversity may have been underestimated.

The receptor comes from an adult in good health. The sequence links TRBV10-3 to TRBJ1-2; 7 bases in the junction line up with TRBD1. This sample comprised peripheral blood, obtained on day 0 of AZD1222 vaccination. The DNA is as follows: TGTGCCATCAGTGGACAGGGTAGCTACACCTTC. The resulting protein is CAISGQGSYTF.